The rows below give T cell receptor beta chains drawn from one sample of a study of PD-1 blockade in classical Hodgkin lymphoma. Clones were read by immunoSEQ multiplex PCR, and TCRdb kept only the in-frame ones, dropping some. This sample has 34,000 or so clones, with roughly four fifths found just once. This sample comprised peripheral blood mononuclear cells (PBMCs), obtained before the fourth cycle of nivolumab. The receptors shown here come from a human donor with classical Hodgkin lymphoma. The CDR3 runs from the conserved cysteine through the conserved F or W. Fields, in order: V gene, J gene, clone size, CDR3 protein. Some rows have no size entry. The others give once, few or many, or a class for an expanded clone.

v_gene: TRBV9
j_gene: TRBJ2-4
abundance: -
CDR3aa: CASSKGGNIQYF

v_gene: TRBV7-8
j_gene: TRBJ2-1
abundance: -
CDR3aa: CASSPDRGFRNEQFF

v_gene: TRBV7-2
j_gene: TRBJ2-3
abundance: -
CDR3aa: CASSLAGVGTDTQYF

v_gene: TRBV28
j_gene: TRBJ1-2
abundance: -
CDR3aa: CASRGQVFLYGYTF

v_gene: TRBV9
j_gene: TRBJ2-3
abundance: -
CDR3aa: CASSVGPGASTDTQYF

v_gene: TRBV6-5
j_gene: TRBJ2-3
abundance: -
CDR3aa: CASSTGGADTQYF

v_gene: TRBV28
j_gene: TRBJ2-5
abundance: few
CDR3aa: CASSLPGSQETQYF

v_gene: TRBV5-5
j_gene: TRBJ2-1
abundance: -
CDR3aa: CASSLAAGSYNEQFF

v_gene: TRBV6-5
j_gene: TRBJ2-7
abundance: -
CDR3aa: CASSKGLAGVYEQYF

v_gene: TRBV10-3
j_gene: TRBJ1-6
abundance: -
CDR3aa: CATVGTANSPLHF

v_gene: TRBV7-3
j_gene: TRBJ2-3
abundance: -
CDR3aa: CASSLGRRDTQYF

v_gene: TRBV7-8
j_gene: TRBJ1-5
abundance: -
CDR3aa: CASSLVPGRGNQPQHF

v_gene: TRBV5-1
j_gene: TRBJ1-2
abundance: few
CDR3aa: CASSSQGAGYTF

v_gene: TRBV5-4
j_gene: TRBJ1-1
abundance: -
CDR3aa: CASSSGAGKNTEAFF

v_gene: TRBV19
j_gene: TRBJ2-5
abundance: -
CDR3aa: CASSPHPGQRYF

v_gene: TRBV7-9
j_gene: TRBJ2-5
abundance: few
CDR3aa: CASSLALRQSQETQYF

v_gene: TRBV10-3
j_gene: TRBJ1-5
abundance: -
CDR3aa: CAISELEGNQPQHF

v_gene: TRBV4-3
j_gene: TRBJ1-1
abundance: -
CDR3aa: CASSQEIGNTEAFF

v_gene: TRBV2
j_gene: TRBJ1-5
abundance: -
CDR3aa: CASRANRYSNQPQHF

v_gene: TRBV7-2
j_gene: TRBJ1-4
abundance: -
CDR3aa: CASSKGQPGPNEKLFF